This is a list of T cell receptor beta chains from one sample in a study of identical twins. TCRdb passed the 5' RACE reads through MiXCR, listing each CDR3 protein once. The sample has more than 400,000 distinct CDR3 sequences; 13% to 15% are singletons. The same sample was also used in a study of yellow fever vaccine responses in identical twins.

The specimen was CD4+ T cells sorted from blood. The receptors come from a woman between 18 and 29 years old in good health. Both conserved end residues are part of each CDR3. D genes are given only for firm matches. A clone size is listed for some rows: how often the clone was seen (once, few, many), or a class if it is expanded.

clone_size j_call d_call v_call cdr3_aa cdr3_nt
few TRBJ2-3 TRBD1 TRBV5-1 CASSWGQGAVRDTQYF TGCGCCAGCAGCTGGGGACAGGGGGCGGTTAGAGATACGCAGTATTTT
few TRBJ2-7 - TRBV27 CASSFMGDSYEQYF TGTGCCAGCAGTTTCATGGGGGACTCCTACGAGCAGTACTTC
- TRBJ1-1 - TRBV3-1 CASSQGQPGQRNTEAFF TGTGCCAGCAGCCAGGGCCAACCGGGACAAAGGAACACTGAAGCTTTCTTT
- TRBJ2-5 TRBD2 TRBV2 CASTLTLAGGQETQYF TGTGCCAGCACTCTGACTCTAGCGGGAGGACAAGAGACCCAGTACTTC
- TRBJ2-1 TRBD1 TRBV18 CASAGTGYNEQFF TGTGCCAGCGCCGGGACAGGCTACAATGAGCAGTTCTTC
many TRBJ2-5 TRBD2 TRBV29-1 CSVAGGPAETQYF TGCAGCGTAGCGGGAGGGCCGGCAGAGACCCAGTACTTC
- TRBJ2-7 - TRBV5-1 CASSLAPSRDEQYF TGCGCCAGCAGCTTGGCACCTTCGAGAGACGAGCAGTACTTC
- TRBJ2-1 - TRBV6-1 CASSGPRQDYNEQFF TGTGCCAGCAGCGGTCCCCGACAGGACTACAATGAGCAGTTCTTC
many TRBJ2-1 - TRBV3-1 CASSQDPNSTPRNEQFF TGTGCCAGCAGCCAAGACCCTAACAGCACCCCCCGCAATGAGCAGTTCTTC
- TRBJ2-3 - TRBV14 CASSRQSVAGDTQYF TGTGCCAGCAGCCGGCAAAGCGTGGCGGGAGATACGCAGTATTTT
- TRBJ1-1 - TRBV12-3/TRBV12-4 CASRGTWIVNTEAFF TGTGCCAGCAGGGGAACGTGGATCGTGAACACTGAAGCTTTCTTT
few TRBJ2-7 - TRBV5-5 CASSQAATYEQYF TGTGCCAGCAGCCAAGCGGCCACCTACGAGCAGTACTTC
- TRBJ1-3 - TRBV21-1 CASSNKRVSGNTIYF TGTGCCAGCAGCAATAAAAGGGTCTCTGGAAACACCATATATTTT
- TRBJ2-3 - TRBV12-3/TRBV12-4 CASSLHGTPTDTQYF TGTGCCAGCAGTTTACATGGGACTCCTACGGATACGCAGTATTTT
few TRBJ1-4 TRBD1 TRBV20-1 CSAKGQANEKLFF TGCAGTGCGAAGGGACAGGCTAATGAAAAACTGTTTTTT
- TRBJ2-1 TRBD1 TRBV7-6 CASSLRGTGYEQFF TGTGCCAGCAGCTTACGCGGGACAGGGTATGAGCAGTTCTTC
- TRBJ2-1 TRBD2 TRBV5-1 CASSLLLAGGPGLNEQFF TGCGCCAGCAGCTTGCTTCTAGCGGGAGGGCCAGGCCTGAATGAGCAGTTCTTC
few TRBJ1-1 TRBD1 TRBV10-3 CAISGGTGKNTEAFF TGTGCCATCAGTGGGGGGACAGGGAAAAACACTGAAGCTTTCTTT
- TRBJ2-6 - TRBV19 CASTYTTGFTGANVLTF TGTGCCAGTACCTACACCACAGGGTTCACTGGGGCCAACGTCCTGACTTTC
few TRBJ2-3 TRBD2 TRBV5-1 CASSLAASGNTDTQYF TGCGCCAGCAGCTTGGCGGCTAGCGGGAACACAGATACGCAGTATTTT
few TRBJ1-1 - TRBV3-1 CASSTQPGDGAFF TGTGCCAGCAGCACCCAGCCGGGGGATGGAGCTTTCTTT
many TRBJ2-5 - TRBV29-1 CSVEDNKKGETQYF TGCAGCGTTGAGGACAATAAGAAGGGAGAGACCCAGTACTTC
few TRBJ2-2 TRBD1 TRBV5-6 CASSPIGQGAAGELFF TGTGCCAGCAGCCCCATCGGACAGGGGGCCGCCGGGGAGCTGTTTTTT
few TRBJ2-3 - TRBV5-1 CASFNTDTQYF TGCGCCAGCTTTAACACAGATACGCAGTATTTT
many TRBJ2-1 TRBD1 TRBV9 CASSVTGGSYNEQFF TGTGCCAGCAGCGTCACAGGGGGCTCCTACAATGAGCAGTTCTTC
few TRBJ2-7 TRBD2 TRBV11-1 CASSLGRTSGRPHSYEQYF TGTGCCAGCAGCTTAGGTCGGACTAGCGGGAGGCCCCACTCCTACGAGCAGTACTTC
few TRBJ2-1 TRBD1 TRBV14 CASSQVRTGTGVNEQFF TGTGCCAGCAGCCAAGTCAGGACCGGGACAGGGGTTAATGAGCAGTTCTTC
many TRBJ2-2 TRBD2 TRBV20-1 CSARTSGNTGELFF TGCAGTGCCCGGACTAGCGGAAACACCGGGGAGCTGTTTTTT
- TRBJ2-2 TRBD2 TRBV4-1 CASSQEGLAGQTTGELFF TGCGCCAGCAGCCAGGAAGGACTAGCGGGGCAAACCACCGGGGAGCTGTTTTTT
few TRBJ1-5 - TRBV20-1 CSARDRGPRDNQMGNQPQHF TGCAGTGCTAGAGACCGGGGGCCCCGGGACAACCAAATGGGCAATCAGCCCCAGCATTTT
- TRBJ2-1 TRBD2 TRBV20-1 CSARDRGSGWAYNEQFF TGCAGTGCTAGAGATCGGGGTAGCGGGTGGGCCTACAATGAGCAGTTCTTC
few TRBJ2-1 - TRBV20-1 CSASEFGTPLDEQFF TGCAGTGCTAGTGAGTTCGGGACTCCACTGGATGAGCAGTTCTTC
- TRBJ2-7 TRBD1 TRBV28 CASSSGQGERGEQYF TGTGCCAGCAGCTCTGGACAGGGGGAAAGGGGCGAGCAGTACTTC
many TRBJ2-1 - TRBV7-9 CASSSVDEQFF TGTGCCAGCAGCTCCGTGGATGAGCAGTTCTTC
few TRBJ2-4 TRBD1 TRBV11-2 CASSLGGDRGNIQYF TGTGCCAGCAGCTTAGGGGGGGACAGGGGGAACATTCAGTACTTC
- TRBJ2-3 TRBD2 TRBV27 CASSTRGGWSDTQYF TGTGCCAGCAGTACCCGGGGGGGCTGGTCAGATACGCAGTATTTT
few TRBJ2-1 TRBD2 TRBV29-1 CSGNARLAGGEKWSYNEQFF TGCAGCGGTAACGCCCGACTAGCGGGAGGAGAGAAATGGTCCTACAATGAGCAGTTCTTC
few TRBJ2-7 TRBD2 TRBV20-1 CSALSGLAGYEQYF TGCAGTGCACTCTCAGGACTAGCAGGATACGAGCAGTACTTC
- TRBJ1-1 - TRBV11-2 CASSLAHVVAAFF TGTGCCAGCAGCTTAGCGCATGTGGTTGCAGCTTTCTTT
- TRBJ1-3 - TRBV20-1 CSLLGSGNTIYF TGCAGTCTGTTAGGATCTGGAAACACCATATATTTT
few TRBJ1-5 - TRBV12-3/TRBV12-4 CASSWGGPDQPQHF TGTGCCAGCAGCTGGGGGGGCCCGGATCAGCCCCAGCATTTT
few TRBJ2-1 - TRBV11-2 CASEIAKYNEQFF TGTGCCAGCGAAATAGCGAAGTACAATGAGCAGTTCTTC
- TRBJ2-2 TRBD2 TRBV2 CASSDTSGFNTGELFF TGTGCCAGCAGTGATACTAGCGGGTTTAACACCGGGGAGCTGTTTTTT
- TRBJ1-1 - TRBV20-1 CSAASGPPNTEAFF TGCAGTGCCGCTTCGGGGCCCCCGAACACTGAAGCTTTCTTT